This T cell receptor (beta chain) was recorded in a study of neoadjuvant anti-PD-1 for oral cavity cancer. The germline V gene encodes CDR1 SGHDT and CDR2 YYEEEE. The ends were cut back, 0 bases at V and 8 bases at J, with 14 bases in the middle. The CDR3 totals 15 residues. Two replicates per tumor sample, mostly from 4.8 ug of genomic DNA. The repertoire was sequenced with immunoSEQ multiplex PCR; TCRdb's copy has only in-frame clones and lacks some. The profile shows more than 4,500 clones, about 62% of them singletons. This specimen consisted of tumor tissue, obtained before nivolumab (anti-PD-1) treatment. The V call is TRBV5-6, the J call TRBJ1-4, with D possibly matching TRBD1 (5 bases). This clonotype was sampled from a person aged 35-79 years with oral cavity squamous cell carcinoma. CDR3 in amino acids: CASSLELGVGEKLFF. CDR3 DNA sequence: TGTGCCAGCAGCTTGGAATTGGGGGTCGGAGAAAAACTGTTTTTT.